This T cell receptor beta chain was found in a study of T cells in Graves' hyperthyroidism and ophthalmopathy. In this sample, this clonotype turned up many times. Per germline, CDR1 DFQATT and CDR2 SNEGSKA (reference sequence). Trimming removed 3 bases at V and 8 bases at J, with 10 bases between. This CDR3 region has 11 residues. There were TCR beta CDR3 regions amplified from RNA transcripts. First-round RT-PCR targeting the TCR CDR3 was performed with the HTBI primer set. TCRdb itself ran the multiplex PCR reads through MiXCR, one entry per CDR3 protein. The sample records about 380,000 distinct CDR3 sequences, 14% being singletons. Investigators excluded patients with uncontrolled infection, other autoimmune disease, pregnancy or lactation. In making diagnoses, clinical symptoms, serum thyroxine and TRAb, thyroid ultrasound and orbital computed tomography were all used. Fresh peripheral blood, 8 to 10 ml of it, supplied the PBMCs.

The sequencing input was blood. The sequence derives from a woman aged 60-75 years with Graves' hyperthyroidism. The chain employs TRBV20-1 and TRBJ1-2; D is possibly TRBD1 (6 bases). This CDR3 reads CSARGGQGYTF. The CDR3 nucleotides are TGCAGTGCTAGGGGGGGGCAAGGCTACACCTTC.